This T cell receptor (beta chain) was recorded in a study of radiation and T cells in renal cell carcinoma. Study results and limitations: Top tumor clonotypes rose in blood 2 weeks post-radiation, then contracted. Baseline intratumoral clonotype presence is unknown without pretreatment biopsies.

This CDR3 contains 13 residues. V lost 2 bases and J lost 2, with 5 bases in between. CDR1 SGHDN and CDR2 FVKESK come from the germline V gene. Generated by immunoSEQ multiplex PCR, the TCRdb table keeps only in-frame clones and is missing some. The profile shows tens of thousands of clones, roughly 78% of them singletons. Time point: blood 2 weeks post-SBRT. The treatment is: 15 Gy SBRT to primary tumor, nephrectomy 4 weeks later. Clear cell pathology was present in this patient's renal cell carcinoma. Comment on this clone: Its antigen is not known.

The sample was blood, taken from a patient whose treatment included radiotherapy and nephrectomy. J is TRBJ2-3 and V is TRBV14, with a tentative D call TRBD2 (5 bases). The origin of this receptor is a woman between 65 and 79 years old with renal cell carcinoma. The CDR3 coding sequence is TGTGCCAGCAGCCAACTAGCCACAGATACGCAGTATTTT. This translates into CASSQLATDTQYF.